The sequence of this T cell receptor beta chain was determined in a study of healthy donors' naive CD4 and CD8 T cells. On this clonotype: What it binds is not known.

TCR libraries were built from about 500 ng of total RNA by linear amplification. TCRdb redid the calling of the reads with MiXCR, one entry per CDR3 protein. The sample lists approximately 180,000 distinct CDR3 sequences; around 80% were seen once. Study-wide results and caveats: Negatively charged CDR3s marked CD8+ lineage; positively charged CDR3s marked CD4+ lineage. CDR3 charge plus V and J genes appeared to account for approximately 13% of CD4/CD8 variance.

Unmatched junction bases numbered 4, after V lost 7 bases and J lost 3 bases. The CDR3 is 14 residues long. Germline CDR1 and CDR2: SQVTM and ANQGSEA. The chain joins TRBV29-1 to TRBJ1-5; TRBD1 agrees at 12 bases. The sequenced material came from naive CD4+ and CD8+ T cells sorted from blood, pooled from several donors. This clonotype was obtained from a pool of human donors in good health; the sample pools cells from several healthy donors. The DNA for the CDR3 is TGCAGCGCTGGGACAGGGGGCAACAATCAGCCCCAGCATTTT. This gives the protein CSAGTGGNNQPQHF. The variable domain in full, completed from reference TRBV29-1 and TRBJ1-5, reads SAVISQKPSRDICQRGTSLTIQCQVDSQVTMMFWYRQQPGQSLTLIATANQGSEATYESGFVIDKFPISRPNLTFSTLTVSNMSPEDSSIYLCSAGTGGNNQPQHFGDGTRLSIL.